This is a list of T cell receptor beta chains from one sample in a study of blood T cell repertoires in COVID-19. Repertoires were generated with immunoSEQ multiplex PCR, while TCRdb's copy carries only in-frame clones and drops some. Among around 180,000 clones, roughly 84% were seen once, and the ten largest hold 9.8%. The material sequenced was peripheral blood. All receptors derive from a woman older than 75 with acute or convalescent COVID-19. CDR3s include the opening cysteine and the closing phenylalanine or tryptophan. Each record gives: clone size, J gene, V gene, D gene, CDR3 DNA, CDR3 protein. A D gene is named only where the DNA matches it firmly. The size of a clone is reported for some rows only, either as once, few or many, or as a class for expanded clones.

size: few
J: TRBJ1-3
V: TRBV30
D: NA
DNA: TGTGCCTGGAGTGTTGGCGGAAACACCATATATTTT
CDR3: CAWSVGGNTIYF

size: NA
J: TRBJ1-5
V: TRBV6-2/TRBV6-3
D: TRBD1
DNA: TGTGCCAGCAGTATTACAGGGGGGCAGCCCCAGCATTTT
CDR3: CASSITGGQPQHF

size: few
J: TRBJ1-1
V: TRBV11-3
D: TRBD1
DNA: TGTGCCAGCAGCTTAGATGGACAGGCGTCGGACACTGAAGCTTTCTTT
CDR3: CASSLDGQASDTEAFF

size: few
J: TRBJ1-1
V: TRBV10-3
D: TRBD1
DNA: TGTGCCATCAGGACAGGGGAGACTGAAGCTTTCTTT
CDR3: CAIRTGETEAFF

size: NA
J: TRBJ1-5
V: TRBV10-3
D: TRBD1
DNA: TGTGCCATCAGCCCGGACAGGATGAATCAGCCCCAGCATTTT
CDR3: CAISPDRMNQPQHF

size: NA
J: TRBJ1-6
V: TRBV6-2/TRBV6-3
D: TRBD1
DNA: TGTGCCAGCAGTGGGACAGGGGGCTCCTATAATTCACCCCTCCACTTT
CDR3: CASSGTGGSYNSPLHF

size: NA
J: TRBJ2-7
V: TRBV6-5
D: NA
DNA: TGTGCCAGCAGTTCACCGGGTATTGAGCAGTACTTC
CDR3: CASSSPGIEQYF

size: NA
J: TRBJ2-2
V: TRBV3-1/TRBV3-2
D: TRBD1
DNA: TGTGCCAGCAGCCCGTCCGGCAGGGGGACCACCGGGGAGCTGTTTTTT
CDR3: CASSPSGRGTTGELFF

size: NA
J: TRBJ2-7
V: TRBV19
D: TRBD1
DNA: TGTGCCAGTAGAAACCGGGACAGAGCCTACGAGCAGTACTTC
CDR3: CASRNRDRAYEQYF

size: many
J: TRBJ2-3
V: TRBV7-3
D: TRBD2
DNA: TGTGCCAGCAGCCAACTAGCGGGAGCACGGACAGATACGCAGTATTTT
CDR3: CASSQLAGARTDTQYF

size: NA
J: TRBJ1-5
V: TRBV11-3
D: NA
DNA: TGTGCCAGCAGCCCCGGGGGGGAATTCTGCAATCAGCCCCAGCATTTT
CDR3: CASSPGGEFCNQPQHF